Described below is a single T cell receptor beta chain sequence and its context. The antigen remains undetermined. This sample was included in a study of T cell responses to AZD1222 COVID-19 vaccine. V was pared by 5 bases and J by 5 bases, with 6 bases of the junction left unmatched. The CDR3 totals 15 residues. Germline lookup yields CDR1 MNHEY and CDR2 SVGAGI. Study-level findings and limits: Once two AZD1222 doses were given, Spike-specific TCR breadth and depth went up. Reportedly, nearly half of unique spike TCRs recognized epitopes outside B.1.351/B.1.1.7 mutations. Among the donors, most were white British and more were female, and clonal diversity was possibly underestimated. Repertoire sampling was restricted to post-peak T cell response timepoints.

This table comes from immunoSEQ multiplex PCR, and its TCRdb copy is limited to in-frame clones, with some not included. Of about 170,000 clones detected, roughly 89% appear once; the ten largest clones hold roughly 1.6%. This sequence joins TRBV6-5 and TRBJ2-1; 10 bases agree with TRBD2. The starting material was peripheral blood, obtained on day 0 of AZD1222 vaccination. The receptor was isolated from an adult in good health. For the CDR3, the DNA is TGTGCCAGCAGTCTTTCCGGGACTAGCGACAATGAGCAGTTCTTC. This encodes CASSLSGTSDNEQFF.